One sample yielded the 29 T cell receptor beta chains listed below, sequenced in a study of CD8 T cells in Susac syndrome. The RNA input was roughly 0.45 to 1 ug, and it was reverse transcribed with random hexamers. TCRdb re-analysed the immunoSEQ multiplex PCR reads in MiXCR, keeping a single row per CDR3 protein. The sample lists 200,000 to 250,000 distinct CDR3 sequences, 85% to 95% seen once, with 0.15% in the top ten. The specimen was CD4+ T cells from PBMCs. The receptors stem from a human donor with Susac syndrome.

This clonotype occurred once. The chain uses TRBV20-1 and TRBJ2-7; D unclear. V was pared by 4 bases and J by 2 bases, with 12 bases between. Per the germline V gene, CDR1 is DFQATT and CDR2 is SNEGSKA (reference sequence). CDR3 length: 13 amino acids. As DNA, the CDR3 is TGCAGTGCTATATCCAGCCCTACCTACGAGCAGTACTTC. Protein: CSAISSPTYEQYF.

J is TRBJ1-6 and V is TRBV6-5; 8 bases map to TRBD1. V dropped 5 bases and J dropped 4; count of bases not matched to a gene: 4. The CDR3 is made up of 15 amino acids. Germline-derived CDR1 and CDR2 are MNHEY and SVGAGI. The CDR3 is CASSRGQGYNSPLHF. In nucleotides, the CDR3 is TGTGCCAGCAGTCGAGGACAGGGTTATAATTCACCCCTCCACTTT.

This clonotype has a single count. The chain couples TRBV20-1 to TRBJ1-3, with a possible D match to TRBD1 (5 bases). Germline CDR1 is DFQATT and CDR2 is SNEGSKA (reference sequence). This CDR3 spans 15 amino acids. Trimming shortened V by 6 bases and J by 3 bases, and 18 bases separated the two germline ends. Here the CDR3 reads CSAISGGSVGNTIYF. Written as DNA, the CDR3 is TGCAGTGCCATAAGTGGGGGTAGCGTTGGAAACACCATATATTTT.

The chain links TRBV27 to TRBJ2-5; D may correspond to TRBD1 or TRBD2 (6 bases each). Germline V gene data show CDR1 as MNHEY and CDR2 as SMNVEV (reference sequence). Trimming removed 8 bases at V and 10 bases at J, with 17 bases between. The CDR3 covers 12 residues. The CDR3 region has the DNA TGTGCCAGCGGCGTTAGAAGGGGGGACCAGTACTTC. Amino acids: CASGVRRGDQYF.

This chain links TRBV4-3 with TRBJ1-2; tentatively, D is TRBD1 (5 bases). V was pared by 4 bases and J by 7 bases, with 19 bases between. Germline CDR1 is LGHNA and CDR2 is YSLEER. The CDR3 runs to 15 residues. This CDR3 reads CASSRVGDGGTGYTF. The CDR3 DNA reads TGCGCCAGCAGCCGAGTAGGCGACGGAGGGACTGGCTACACCTTC.

DNA for the CDR3: TGTGCCAGCAGCCAAGGTACAGGATCCTACGAGCAGTACTTC. It translates to CASSQGTGSYEQYF. This chain connects TRBV3-1 to TRBJ2-7, with D tentatively TRBD1 (5 bases). The V gene's germline CDR1 is LGHDT and CDR2 YNNKEL (reference sequence). Trimming took off 1 base at V and 1 base at J, with 8 bases between the two ends. This CDR3 contains 14 residues.

The chain is built from TRBV10-3 and TRBJ1-6, with 7 bases aligning to TRBD1. This CDR3 is built from 14 residues. Germline V gene sequence: CDR1 ENHRY, CDR2 SYGVKD. Trimming cost V 6 bases and J 10 bases; bases outside gene matches: 9. The DNA for the CDR3 is TGTGCCATCAGGGGGACAGTGGACGCATCACCCCTCCACTTT. This gives the protein CAIRGTVDASPLHF.

The chain uses TRBV6-2 or TRBV6-3 and TRBJ1-5, with 7 bases fitting TRBD1. The CDR3 contains 17 residues. V shed 0 bases, J shed 2 bases, and the junction held 7 bases outside the gene matches. Germline values: CDR1 MNHEY, CDR2 SVGEGT. The CDR3 is CASSYSRGQGRNQPQHF. The CDR3 region has the DNA TGTGCCAGCAGTTACTCGAGGGGGCAGGGTCGCAATCAGCCCCAGCATTTT.

The chain recombines TRBV5-1 with TRBJ1-2, with D tentatively TRBD1 (5 bases). The CDR3 is made up of 14 amino acids. V lost 3 bases and J 8 bases, leaving 17 bases between the germline ends. Germline CDR1 SGHRS, CDR2 YFSETQ. CDR3 sequence reads: CASSSGGTFDGYTF. CDR3 DNA sequence: TGCGCCAGCAGCTCGGGGGGGACCTTTGACGGCTACACCTTC.

The V call is TRBV11-3, the J call TRBJ2-1, with TRBD2 matching 13 bases. The CDR3 runs to 16 residues. The J segment lost 7 bases and the V segment lost 4 bases, leaving 7 bases of the junction unmatched. The germline CDR1 and CDR2 sequences are SGHNT and YENEEA. CDR3: CASSSELAGGLNEQFF. The DNA for the CDR3 is TGTGCCAGCAGCTCTGAACTAGCGGGGGGGCTTAATGAGCAGTTCTTC.

The chain has TRBV30 and TRBJ2-3, with unresolved D. With 5 bases removed from V and 0 bases from J, the gap between germline ends came to 12 bases. Germline assignment: CDR1 GTSNPN and CDR2 SVGIG (reference sequence). This CDR3 spans 14 amino acids. CDR3 protein: CAWRAVPSTDTQYF. In nucleotides, the CDR3 is TGTGCCTGGCGAGCAGTCCCTAGCACAGATACGCAGTATTTT.

The V call is TRBV4-2, the J call TRBJ2-2; 9 bases map to TRBD1. Germline assignment: CDR1 LGHNA and CDR2 YNFKEQ. V gave up 0 bases and J gave up 2 bases; unmatched junction bases: 7. This CDR3 spans 18 amino acids. CDR3 sequence reads: CASSQDSRDRDNTGELFF. The CDR3 DNA is TGTGCCAGCAGCCAAGATAGTCGGGACAGGGACAACACCGGGGAGCTGTTTTTT.

The V gene is TRBV20-1, the J gene TRBJ1-3, with D possibly being TRBD1 (5 bases). This CDR3 is 11 amino acids long. Germline loops: CDR1 DFQATT, CDR2 SNEGSKA (reference sequence). The CDR3 sequence: CGTGSGNTIYF. DNA for the CDR3: TGCGGCACAGGATCTGGAAACACCATATATTTT.

The J gene is TRBJ1-1, the V gene TRBV6-2 or TRBV6-3, with D hard to call. The CDR3 contains 14 residues. In germline, CDR1 is MNHEY, CDR2 SVGEGT. V lost 2 bases, J lost 3 bases, and 10 bases lay in between. Written as DNA, the CDR3 is TGTGCCAGCAGTTACCGGGCGGTGGACACTGAAGCTTTCTTT. This gives the protein CASSYRAVDTEAFF.

The CDR3 reads CASTDRVDYEQYF. DNA for the CDR3: TGCGCCAGCACCGACAGGGTGGACTACGAGCAGTACTTC. V gene TRBV5-1 combines with J gene TRBJ2-7; 7 nucleotides match TRBD1. The CDR3 totals 13 residues. The germline gives CDR1 SGHRS, CDR2 YFSETQ. J lost 3 bases, V lost 6 bases, and 6 bases had no gene match.

V usage is TRBV2 and J usage is TRBJ1-6; the D is unclear. This CDR3 contains 14 residues. Trimming shortened V by 2 bases and J by 7 bases, and 9 bases separated the two germline ends. CDR1 is SNHLY, CDR2 FYNNEI, per germline. The CDR3: CASSETTINSPLHF. CDR3 DNA sequence: TGTGCCAGCAGTGAAACGACCATCAATTCACCCCTCCACTTT.

This rearrangement joins TRBV18 to TRBJ2-3; 7 bases are shared with TRBD2. This CDR3 region has 16 residues. Germline V CDR1 and CDR2: KGHSH, LQKENI. Trimming cost V 1 base and J 0 bases; bases outside gene matches: 4. The CDR3 sequence is CASSPREGRSTDTQYF. Written as DNA, the CDR3 is TGTGCCAGCTCACCACGGGAGGGCCGGAGCACAGATACGCAGTATTTT.

The genes are TRBV19 and TRBJ2-2, with 7 bases matching TRBD1. Germline loops: CDR1 LNHDA, CDR2 SQIVND (reference sequence). This CDR3 comprises 12 residues. The J segment lost 8 bases and the V segment lost 7 bases, leaving 4 bases of the junction unmatched. CDR3 region: CASKTGQGELFF. The CDR3 DNA reads TGTGCCAGTAAGACAGGGCAAGGGGAGCTGTTTTTT.

The chain is built from TRBV5-1 and TRBJ1-6, with a possible D match to TRBD1 (5 bases). The CDR3 runs to 17 residues. CDR1 and CDR2 from the germline V gene are SGHRS and YFSETQ. V was cut by 2 bases and J by 13 bases, with 25 bases left in between. CDR3 in amino acids: CASSFGDSGGGILPLHF. DNA for the CDR3: TGCGCCAGCAGCTTTGGAGACAGTGGCGGTGGGATTTTGCCCCTCCACTTT.

This rearrangement joins TRBV9 to TRBJ2-1, with 8 bases fitting TRBD2. V gave up 5 bases and J gave up 4 bases; unmatched junction bases: 8. The CDR3 spans 15 residues. The V gene's germline CDR1 is SGDLS and CDR2 YYNGEE. CDR3 residues: CASRPTGGPYNEQFF. CDR3 DNA: TGTGCCAGCAGGCCAACGGGGGGGCCGTACAATGAGCAGTTCTTC.

The V and J genes are TRBV2 and TRBJ1-1, with D possibly TRBD1 on 6 matching bases. The CDR3 loop spans 17 amino acids. V lost 6 bases to trimming and J lost 0 bases, with 20 bases between them. Germline V CDR1 and CDR2: SNHLY, FYNNEI. The CDR3 region has the DNA TGTGCCAGCAGCCCGGGGGGGACATTGATTTTGAACACTGAAGCTTTCTTT. Translation gives CASSPGGTLILNTEAFF. The full variable domain, rest sourced from reference TRBV2 and TRBJ1-1, is EPEVTQTPSHQVTQMGQEVILRCVPISNHLYFYWYRQILGQKVEFLVSFYNNEISEKSEIFDDQFSVERPDGSNFTLKIRSTKLEDSAMYFCASSPGGTLILNTEAFFGQGTRLTVV.

This clonotype was seen a single time. The rearrangement links TRBV29-1 to TRBJ2-7, with TRBD1 matching 7 bases. Germline CDR1 SQVTM, CDR2 ANQGSEA. This CDR3 contains 13 residues. After removal of 5 bases from V and 1 base from J, the junction contained 5 bases not matched to a gene. This CDR3 reads CSVTGDSSYEQYF. CDR3 bases: TGCAGCGTTACAGGGGATTCGTCCTACGAGCAGTACTTC.

This sequence joins TRBV20-1 and TRBJ1-4, with D tentatively TRBD1 (6 bases). V shed 0 bases and J shed 7 bases, with 12 bases lying between them. This CDR3 has 14 residues. Germline lookup yields CDR1 DFQATT and CDR2 SNEGSKA (reference sequence). The CDR3 DNA follows: TGCAGTGCTAGAGATCCTACAGGGAGTGAAAAACTGTTTTTT. This translates into CSARDPTGSEKLFF.

CDR3 DNA: TGTGCCAGCAGCTCCCCAGAGCTCTATGGCTACACCTTC. Residues: CASSSPELYGYTF. V is TRBV3-1 and J is TRBJ1-2, with D unresolved. The germline CDR1 and CDR2 sequences are LGHDT and YNNKEL (reference sequence). The CDR3 is 13 residues long. The V gene lost 5 bases and the J gene lost 4 bases, with 11 bases spanning the gap.

The chain links TRBV14 to TRBJ2-7; D is unclear. This CDR3 is 14 amino acids long. Germline values: CDR1 SGHDN, CDR2 FVKESK. The germline V and J ends were trimmed by 3 bases and 2 bases, with 11 bases remaining between them. The CDR3 DNA is TGTGCCAGCAGCCAGTTGGGAAGGGCCTACGAGCAGTACTTC. This sequence encodes CASSQLGRAYEQYF.

The chain has TRBV6-2 or TRBV6-3 and TRBJ1-2; D might be TRBD1 (5 bases). The CDR3 runs 14 residues. CDR1 is MNHEY and CDR2 is SVGEGT in the germline V gene. Trimming shortened V by 7 bases and J by 0 bases, and 12 bases separated the two germline ends. The DNA for the CDR3 is TGTGCCAGCACCATCGACAGAGCTAACTATGGCTACACCTTC. The encoded protein is CASTIDRANYGYTF.

The V gene is TRBV6-2 or TRBV6-3, the J gene TRBJ2-1, with 11 bases identical to TRBD2. The CDR3 consists of 19 residues. CDR1 and CDR2 from the germline V gene are MNHEY and SVGEGT. The J segment lost 4 bases and the V segment lost 0 bases, leaving 11 bases of the junction unmatched. The CDR3: CASSYSAGASGGPYNEQFF. The DNA of the CDR3 is TGTGCCAGCAGTTACTCAGCGGGGGCTAGCGGGGGGCCGTACAATGAGCAGTTCTTC.

This chain connects TRBV27 to TRBJ2-5; D not certain. Germline V gives CDR1 MNHEY, CDR2 SMNVEV (reference sequence). This CDR3 is built from 13 residues. V was pared by 6 bases and J by 2 bases, with 10 bases between. CDR3 coding DNA: TGTGCCAGCAGGAGGAAGATACAAGAGACCCAGTACTTC. Its protein is CASRRKIQETQYF.

The genes are TRBV5-1 and TRBJ2-6; maybe TRBD1 (5 bases). With 4 bases removed from V and 7 bases from J, the gap between germline ends came to 15 bases. Germline CDR1 and CDR2: SGHRS and YFSETQ. The CDR3 spans 15 residues. The CDR3 DNA is TGCGCCAGCAGCGCACAGGAGATCGGAGCCAACGTCCTGACTTTC. This codes for CASSAQEIGANVLTF.